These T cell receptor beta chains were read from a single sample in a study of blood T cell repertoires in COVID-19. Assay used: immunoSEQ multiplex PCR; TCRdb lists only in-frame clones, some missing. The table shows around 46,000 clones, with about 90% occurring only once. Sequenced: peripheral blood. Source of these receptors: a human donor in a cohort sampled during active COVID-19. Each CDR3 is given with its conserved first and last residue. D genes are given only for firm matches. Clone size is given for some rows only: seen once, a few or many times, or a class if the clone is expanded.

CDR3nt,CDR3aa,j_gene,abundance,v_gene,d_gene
TGTGCCAGCAGCGTACCTAGCGGAGCTTACAATGAGCAGTTCTTC,CASSVPSGAYNEQFF,TRBJ2-1,-,TRBV9,TRBD2
TGCGCCAGCAGCCTCTCACTAGCGGGGGGGGCAAACAATGAGCAGTTCTTC,CASSLSLAGGANNEQFF,TRBJ2-1,-,TRBV5-1,TRBD2
TGTGCCACCCTAGCGGGGGGGACATTTCCTGTATACTTC,CATLAGGTFPVYF,TRBJ2-5,once,TRBV6-5,TRBD2
TGCGCCAGCAGCTTGGCATCTAGCGGCTACAATGAGCAGTTCTTC,CASSLASSGYNEQFF,TRBJ2-1,-,TRBV5-1,TRBD2
TGTGCCAGCAGTTCAACTAGCGGGAGCAATGAGCAGTTCTTC,CASSSTSGSNEQFF,TRBJ2-1,-,TRBV6-2/TRBV6-3,TRBD2
TGTGCCATCAGTGAGGGGACAGGGTGGTACAATGAGCAGTTCTTC,CAISEGTGWYNEQFF,TRBJ2-1,-,TRBV10-3,TRBD1
TGTGCCAGCAGCTTAGAGAACAGCTCTGGAAACACCATATATTTT,CASSLENSSGNTIYF,TRBJ1-3,-,TRBV7-6,-
TGTGCCAGCTGGGACAGACCCTACGAGCAGTACTTC,CASWDRPYEQYF,TRBJ2-7,-,TRBV6-6,TRBD1
TGCAGCGTTGAAGGAGTCAGGGGGCAACATGGCTACACCTTC,CSVEGVRGQHGYTF,TRBJ1-2,-,TRBV29-1,TRBD1
TGTGCCAGCAGCATTATACGGGACTACAATGAGCAGTTCTTC,CASSIIRDYNEQFF,TRBJ2-1,-,TRBV7-9,-
TGTGCCACCAGTGATCCGACCCCGGCAGGCCAAGAGACCCAGTACTTC,CATSDPTPAGQETQYF,TRBJ2-5,once,TRBV24-1,-
TGTGCCAGCAGCTTCGGGACACTCTATGGCTACACCTTC,CASSFGTLYGYTF,TRBJ1-2,-,TRBV7-2,-
TGTGCCAGCAGGGACCGGGACATAAACTCCTACGAGCAGTACTTC,CASRDRDINSYEQYF,TRBJ2-7,once,TRBV7-2,-
TGTGCCAGCAGCTTGCAGCGGAGGTACGAGCAGTACTTC,CASSLQRRYEQYF,TRBJ2-7,-,TRBV5-6,-
TGTGCCAGCAGCAAGCGGGAGATCTTGGGTGAGCAGTTCTTC,CASSKREILGEQFF,TRBJ2-1,-,TRBV21-1,-
TGTGCCAGCAGCGCCTCACCACTACGGAGGGGTAATTCACCCCTCCACTTT,CASSASPLRRGNSPLHF,TRBJ1-6,-,TRBV9,-